Reported below is one T cell receptor beta chain. Its antigen is unidentified. The data derive from a study of OX40 agonist ivuxolimab in advanced cancers. Findings and caveats of the study: Expansion of clones was among the lowest in partial responders at 0.1-3.0 mg/kg.

V lost 6 bases and J lost 0, with 13 bases in between. Germline lookup yields CDR1 MNHNY and CDR2 SVGAGI (reference sequence). The CDR3 length is 15 residues. The data were produced by immunoSEQ multiplex PCR, yet TCRdb's version contains in-frame clones alone and is incomplete. The sample lists some 11,000 clones, roughly 69% occurring once. This sequence joins TRBV6-6 and TRBJ2-3; D might be TRBD1 or TRBD2, each matching 5 bases. The sequence came from an adult with an advanced solid tumor such as melanoma, head and neck, liver or kidney cancer. Here the sequenced sample was CD4+ or CD8+ T cells sorted from blood, taken in a trial of the OX40 agonist ivuxolimab. CDR3 sequence (DNA): TGTGCCAGCAGCCGGGACCCTACCAGCACAGATACGCAGTATTTT. The encoded protein is CASSRDPTSTDTQYF.